Sequencing of this T cell receptor (beta chain) was carried out in a study of shared clonotypes between healthy human individuals. HIV-negative, healthy adults without recent acute infections or vaccinations were the donors. This clone was seen only once. Data came from immunoSEQ multiplex PCR; TCRdb stores just in-frame clones and leaves some out. Here the sample spans roughly 2.6 million clones, around nine tenths being singletons. Germline-derived CDR1 and CDR2 are SGHRS and YFSETQ. The CDR3 has 16 residues. V lost 3 bases to trimming and J lost 0 bases; unmatched junction nucleotides: 5. What was sequenced was naive CD4+ T cells sorted from blood. Subset reported: CD45RA+ positively selected. The clonotype originates from a man younger than 35 in good health. The chain combines TRBV5-1 with TRBJ1-3, with TRBD1 matching 8 bases. The CDR3 nucleotides read TGCGCCAGCAGCTCGGGACAGGCCCTCTCTGGAAACACCATATATTTT. This encodes CASSSGQALSGNTIYF.